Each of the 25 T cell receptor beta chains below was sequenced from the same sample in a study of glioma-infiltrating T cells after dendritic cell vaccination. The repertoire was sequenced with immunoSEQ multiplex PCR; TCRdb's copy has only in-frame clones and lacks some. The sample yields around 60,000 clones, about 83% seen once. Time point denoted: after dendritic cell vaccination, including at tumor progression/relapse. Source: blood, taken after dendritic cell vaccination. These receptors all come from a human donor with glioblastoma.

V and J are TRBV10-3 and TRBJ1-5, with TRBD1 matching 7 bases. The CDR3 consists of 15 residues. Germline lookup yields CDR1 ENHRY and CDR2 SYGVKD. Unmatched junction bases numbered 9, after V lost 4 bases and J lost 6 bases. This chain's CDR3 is CAISGQGPTGQPQHF. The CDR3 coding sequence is TGTGCCATCAGTGGACAGGGACCAACAGGTCAGCCCCAGCATTTT.

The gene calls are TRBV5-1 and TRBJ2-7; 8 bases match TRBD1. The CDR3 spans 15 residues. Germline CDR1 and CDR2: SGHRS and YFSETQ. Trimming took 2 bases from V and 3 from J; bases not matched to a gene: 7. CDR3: CASSFEDRVFYEQYF. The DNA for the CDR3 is TGCGCCAGCAGCTTCGAGGACAGGGTATTCTACGAGCAGTACTTC.

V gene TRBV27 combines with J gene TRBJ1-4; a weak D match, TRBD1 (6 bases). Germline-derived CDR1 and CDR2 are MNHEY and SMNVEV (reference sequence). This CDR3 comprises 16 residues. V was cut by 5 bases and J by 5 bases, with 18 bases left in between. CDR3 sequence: CASSPLGGRRNEKLFF. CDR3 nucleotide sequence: TGTGCCAGCAGTCCCCTGGGGGGGCGGAGAAATGAAAAACTGTTTTTT.

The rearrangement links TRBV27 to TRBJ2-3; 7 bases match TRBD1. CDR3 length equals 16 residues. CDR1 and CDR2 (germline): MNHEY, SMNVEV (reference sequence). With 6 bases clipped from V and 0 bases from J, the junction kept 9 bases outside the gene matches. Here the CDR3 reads CASSPTGVTSTDTQYF. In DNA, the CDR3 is TGTGCCAGCAGCCCTACAGGGGTGACTAGCACAGATACGCAGTATTTT.

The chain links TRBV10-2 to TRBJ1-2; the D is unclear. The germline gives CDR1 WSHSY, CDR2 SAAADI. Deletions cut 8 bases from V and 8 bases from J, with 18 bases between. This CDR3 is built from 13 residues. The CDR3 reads CASSDRVGSGYTF. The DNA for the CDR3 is TGCGCCAGCTCCGATCGGGTAGGGAGCGGCTACACCTTC.

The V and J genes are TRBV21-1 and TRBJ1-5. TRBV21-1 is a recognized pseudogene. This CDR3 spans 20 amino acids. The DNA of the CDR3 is TGTGCCAGCAGCAAAGGAGAGGATTGTCCCGAACTTCCCAGTAATCAGCCCCAGCATTTT. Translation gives CASSKGEDCPELPSNQPQHF.

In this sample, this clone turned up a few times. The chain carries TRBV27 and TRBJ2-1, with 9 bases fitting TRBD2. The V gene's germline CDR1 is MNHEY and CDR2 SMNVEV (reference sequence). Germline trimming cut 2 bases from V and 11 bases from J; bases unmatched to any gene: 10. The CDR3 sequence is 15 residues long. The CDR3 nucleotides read TGTGCCAGCAGTTTAGGGGCGGGGGGGCCACTTAAGCAGTTCTTC. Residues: CASSLGAGGPLKQFF.

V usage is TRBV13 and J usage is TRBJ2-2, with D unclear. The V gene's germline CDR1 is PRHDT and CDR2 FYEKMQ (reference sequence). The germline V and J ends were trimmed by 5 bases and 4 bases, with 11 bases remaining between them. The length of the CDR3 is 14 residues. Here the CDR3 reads CASSPRGITGELFF. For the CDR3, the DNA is TGTGCCAGCAGCCCACGAGGTATCACCGGGGAGCTGTTTTTT.

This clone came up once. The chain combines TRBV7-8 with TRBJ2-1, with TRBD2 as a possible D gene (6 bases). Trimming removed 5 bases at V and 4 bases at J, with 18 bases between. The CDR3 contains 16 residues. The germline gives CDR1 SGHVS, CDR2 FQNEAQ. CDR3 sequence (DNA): TGTGCCAGCAGCCTCACGAGGGGACTCGCATACAATGAGCAGTTCTTC. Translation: CASSLTRGLAYNEQFF.

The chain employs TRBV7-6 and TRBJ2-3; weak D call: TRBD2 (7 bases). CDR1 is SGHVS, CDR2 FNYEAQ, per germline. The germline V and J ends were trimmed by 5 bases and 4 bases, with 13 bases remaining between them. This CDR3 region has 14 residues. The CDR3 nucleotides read TGTGCCAGCAGCCGGGGCGGGGGCGCAGATACGCAGTATTTT. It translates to CASSRGGGADTQYF.

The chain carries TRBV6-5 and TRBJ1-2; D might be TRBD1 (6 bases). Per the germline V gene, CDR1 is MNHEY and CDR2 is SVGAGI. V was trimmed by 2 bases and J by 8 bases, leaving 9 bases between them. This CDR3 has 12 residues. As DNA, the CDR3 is TGTGCCAGCAGTTACAGGGGGGGCGGCTACACCTTC. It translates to CASSYRGGGYTF.

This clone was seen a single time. In nucleotides, the CDR3 is TGTGCCAGCAGCCCCGAGCTTGGACAGGGAGCCTCTTCCTACGAGCAGTACTTC. It yields the protein CASSPELGQGASSYEQYF. The J gene is TRBJ2-7, the V gene TRBV9; 8 bases line up with TRBD1. This CDR3 spans 18 amino acids. Germline trimming cut 4 bases from V and 1 base from J; bases unmatched to any gene: 16. Germline V gene sequence: CDR1 SGDLS, CDR2 YYNGEE.

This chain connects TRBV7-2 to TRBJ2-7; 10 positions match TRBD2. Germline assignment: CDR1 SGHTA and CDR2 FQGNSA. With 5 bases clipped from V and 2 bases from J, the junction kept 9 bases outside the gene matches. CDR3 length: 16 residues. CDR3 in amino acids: CASSAQGTSVTYEQYF. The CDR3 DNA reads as TGTGCCAGCAGCGCCCAAGGGACTAGCGTAACCTACGAGCAGTACTTC.

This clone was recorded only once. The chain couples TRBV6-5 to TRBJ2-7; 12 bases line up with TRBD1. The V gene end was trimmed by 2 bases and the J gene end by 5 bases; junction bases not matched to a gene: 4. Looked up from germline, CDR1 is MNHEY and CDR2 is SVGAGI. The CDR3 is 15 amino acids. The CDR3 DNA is TGTGCCAGCAGTTACGGGACAGGGGGCTGGGACGAGCAGTACTTC. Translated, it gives CASSYGTGGWDEQYF.

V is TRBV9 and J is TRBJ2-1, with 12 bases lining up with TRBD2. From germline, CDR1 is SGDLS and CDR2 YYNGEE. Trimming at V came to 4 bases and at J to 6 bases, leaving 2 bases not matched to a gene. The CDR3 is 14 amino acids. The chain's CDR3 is CASSPSGGANEQFF. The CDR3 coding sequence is TGTGCCAGCAGCCCTAGCGGGGGGGCCAATGAGCAGTTCTTC.

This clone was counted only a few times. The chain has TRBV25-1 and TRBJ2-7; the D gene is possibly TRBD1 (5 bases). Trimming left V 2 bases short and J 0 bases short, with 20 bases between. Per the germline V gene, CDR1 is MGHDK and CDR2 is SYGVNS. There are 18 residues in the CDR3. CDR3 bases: TGTGCCAGCAGTGAAAGTCTCCTGGGGCGTAGGAGCTCCTACGAGCAGTACTTC. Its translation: CASSESLLGRRSSYEQYF.

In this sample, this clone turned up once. The CDR3, as DNA: TGTGCCAGCAGTCGCGGGACAGGGCGGACAGAGACCCAGTACTTC. The encoded protein is CASSRGTGRTETQYF. This rearrangement joins TRBV6-6 to TRBJ2-5; 9 bases match TRBD1. V was clipped by 5 bases and J by 4 bases; unmatched bases: 8. The CDR3 is 15 residues long. From germline, CDR1 is MNHNY and CDR2 SVGAGI (reference sequence).

The CDR3 here is CSVAGGPSYEQYF. The CDR3, as DNA: TGCAGCGTTGCGGGGGGACCATCCTACGAGCAGTACTTC. The rearrangement joins TRBV29-1 to TRBJ2-7; TRBD2 aligns across 7 bases. The V gene end was trimmed by 4 bases and the J gene end by 1 base; junction bases not matched to a gene: 4. CDR3 length: 13 amino acids. In germline, CDR1 is SQVTM, CDR2 ANQGSEA.

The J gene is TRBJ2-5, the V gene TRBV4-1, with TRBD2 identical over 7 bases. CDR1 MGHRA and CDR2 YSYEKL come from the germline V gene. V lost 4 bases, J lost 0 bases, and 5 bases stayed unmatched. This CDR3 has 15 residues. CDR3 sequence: CASSPRGVNQETQYF. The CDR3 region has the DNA TGCGCCAGCAGCCCCCGGGGGGTAAACCAAGAGACCCAGTACTTC.

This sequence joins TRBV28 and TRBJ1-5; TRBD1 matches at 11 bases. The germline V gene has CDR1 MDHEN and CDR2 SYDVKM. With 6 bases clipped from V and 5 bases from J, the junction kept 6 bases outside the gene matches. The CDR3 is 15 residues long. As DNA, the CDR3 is TGTGCCAGCAGGACCGGGACAGGGGGGGATCAGCCCCAGCATTTT. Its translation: CASRTGTGGDQPQHF.

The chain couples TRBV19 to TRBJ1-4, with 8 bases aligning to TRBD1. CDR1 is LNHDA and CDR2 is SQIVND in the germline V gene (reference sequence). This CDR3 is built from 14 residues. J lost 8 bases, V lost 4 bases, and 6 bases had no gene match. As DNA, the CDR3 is TGTGCCAGTAGTACGACAGGGGCGAGGGAAAAACTGTTTTTT. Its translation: CASSTTGAREKLFF.

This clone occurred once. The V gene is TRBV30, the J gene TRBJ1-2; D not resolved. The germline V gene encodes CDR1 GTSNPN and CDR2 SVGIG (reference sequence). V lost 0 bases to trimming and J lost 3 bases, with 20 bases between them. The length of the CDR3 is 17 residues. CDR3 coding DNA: TGTGCCTGGAGTGTAATTGGAGGCCTCCCGGGCCACTATGGCTACACCTTC. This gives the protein CAWSVIGGLPGHYGYTF.

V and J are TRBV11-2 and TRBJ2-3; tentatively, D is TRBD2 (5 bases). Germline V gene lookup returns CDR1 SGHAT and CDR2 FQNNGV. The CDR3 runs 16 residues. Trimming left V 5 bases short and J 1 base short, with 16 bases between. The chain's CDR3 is CASSNHGVVGTDTQYF. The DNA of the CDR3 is TGTGCCAGCAGCAACCACGGGGTAGTTGGCACAGATACGCAGTATTTT.

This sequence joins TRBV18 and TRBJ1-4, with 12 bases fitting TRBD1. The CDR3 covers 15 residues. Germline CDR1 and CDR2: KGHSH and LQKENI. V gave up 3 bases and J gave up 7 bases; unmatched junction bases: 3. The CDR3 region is CASSPRDRGREKLFF. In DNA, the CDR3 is TGTGCCAGCTCACCGAGGGACAGGGGGCGTGAAAAACTGTTTTTT.

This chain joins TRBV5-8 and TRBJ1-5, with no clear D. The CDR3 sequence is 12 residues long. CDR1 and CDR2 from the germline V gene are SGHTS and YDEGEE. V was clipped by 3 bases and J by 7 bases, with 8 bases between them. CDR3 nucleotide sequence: TGTGCCAGCAGCTGGCCTTTGCAGCCCCAGCATTTT. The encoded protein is CASSWPLQPQHF.